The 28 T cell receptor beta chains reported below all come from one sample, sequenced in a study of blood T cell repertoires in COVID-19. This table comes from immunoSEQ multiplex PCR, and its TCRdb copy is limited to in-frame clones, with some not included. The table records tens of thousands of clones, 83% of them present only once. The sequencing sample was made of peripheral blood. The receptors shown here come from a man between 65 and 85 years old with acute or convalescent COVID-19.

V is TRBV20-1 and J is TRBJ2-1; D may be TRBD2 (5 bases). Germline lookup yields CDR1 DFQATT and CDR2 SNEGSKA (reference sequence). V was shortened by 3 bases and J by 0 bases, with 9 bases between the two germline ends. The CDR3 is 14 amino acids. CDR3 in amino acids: CSASWLASYNEQFF. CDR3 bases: TGCAGTGCTAGTTGGCTAGCCTCCTACAATGAGCAGTTCTTC.

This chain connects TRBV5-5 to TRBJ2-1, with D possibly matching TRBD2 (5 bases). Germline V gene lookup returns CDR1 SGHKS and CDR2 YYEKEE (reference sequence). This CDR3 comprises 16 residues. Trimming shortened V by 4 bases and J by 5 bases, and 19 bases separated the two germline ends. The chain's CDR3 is CASSGPEGRVHNEQFF. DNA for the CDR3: TGTGCCAGCAGCGGTCCTGAGGGTAGGGTCCACAATGAGCAGTTCTTC.

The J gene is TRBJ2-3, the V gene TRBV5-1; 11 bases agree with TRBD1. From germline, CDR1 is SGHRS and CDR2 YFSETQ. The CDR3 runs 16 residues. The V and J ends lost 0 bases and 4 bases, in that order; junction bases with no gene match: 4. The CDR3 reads CASSLDRTGGPDTQYF. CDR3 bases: TGCGCCAGCAGCTTGGATAGGACAGGGGGCCCAGATACGCAGTATTTT.

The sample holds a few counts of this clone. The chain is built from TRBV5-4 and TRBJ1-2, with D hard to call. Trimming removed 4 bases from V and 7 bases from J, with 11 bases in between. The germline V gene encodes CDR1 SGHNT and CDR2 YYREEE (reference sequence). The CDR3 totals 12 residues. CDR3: CASSKETSGYTF. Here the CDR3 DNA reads TGTGCCAGCAGCAAGGAGACTAGTGGCTACACCTTC.

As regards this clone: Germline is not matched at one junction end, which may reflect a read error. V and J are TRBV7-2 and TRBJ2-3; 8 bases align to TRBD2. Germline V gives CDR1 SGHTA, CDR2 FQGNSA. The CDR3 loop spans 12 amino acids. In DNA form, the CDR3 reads TGTGCCACCCCACCGAGGGGCGGGGGGTGGGATTTT. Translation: CATPPRGGGWDF. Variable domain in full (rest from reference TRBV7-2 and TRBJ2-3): GAGVSQSPSNKVTEKGKDVELRCDPISGHTALYWYRQSLGQGLEFLIYFQGNSAPDKSGLPSDRFSAERTGGSVSTLTIQRTQQEDSAVYLCATPPRGGGWDFGPGTRLTVL.

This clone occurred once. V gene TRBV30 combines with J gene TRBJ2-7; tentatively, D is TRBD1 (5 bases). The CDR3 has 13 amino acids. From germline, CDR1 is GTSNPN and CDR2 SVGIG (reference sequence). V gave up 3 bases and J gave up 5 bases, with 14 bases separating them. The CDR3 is CAWSLQAADEQYF. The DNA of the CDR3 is TGTGCCTGGAGCTTACAGGCAGCAGACGAGCAGTACTTC. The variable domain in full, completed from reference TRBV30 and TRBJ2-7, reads SQTIHQWPATLVQPVGSPLSLECTVEGTSNPNLYWYRQAAGRGLQLLFYSVGIGQISSEVPQNLSASRPQDRQFILSSKKLLLSDSGFYLCAWSLQAADEQYFGPGTRLTVT.

The CDR3: CASSLANREKPQHF. The CDR3 DNA reads as TGTGCCAGCAGCTTAGCGAACCGCGAGAAGCCCCAGCATTTT. The V call is TRBV7-8, the J call TRBJ1-5; no clear D gene. Germline assignment: CDR1 SGHVS and CDR2 FQNEAQ. V was clipped by 0 bases and J by 8 bases, with 11 bases between them. This CDR3 is built from 14 residues.

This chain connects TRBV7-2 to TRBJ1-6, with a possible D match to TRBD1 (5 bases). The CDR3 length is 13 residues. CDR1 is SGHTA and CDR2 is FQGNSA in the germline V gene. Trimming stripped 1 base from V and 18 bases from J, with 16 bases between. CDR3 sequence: CASSLVYGHPHHF. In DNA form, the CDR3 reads TGTGCCAGCAGCTTAGTGTACGGACATCCTCACCACTTT.

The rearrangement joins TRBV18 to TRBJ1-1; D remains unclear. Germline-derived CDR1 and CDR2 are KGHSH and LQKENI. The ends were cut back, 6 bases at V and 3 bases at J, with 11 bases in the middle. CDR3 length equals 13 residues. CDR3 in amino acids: CASSNSRDTEAFF. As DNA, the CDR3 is TGTGCCAGCTCCAACAGTCGTGACACTGAAGCTTTCTTT.

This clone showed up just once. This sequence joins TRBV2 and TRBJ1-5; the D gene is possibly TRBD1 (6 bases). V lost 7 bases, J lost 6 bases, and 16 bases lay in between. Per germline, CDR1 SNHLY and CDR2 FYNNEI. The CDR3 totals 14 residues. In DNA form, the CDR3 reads TGTGCCAGCACTGAGGCAGGGGCCTCTCAGCCCCAGCATTTT. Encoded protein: CASTEAGASQPQHF.

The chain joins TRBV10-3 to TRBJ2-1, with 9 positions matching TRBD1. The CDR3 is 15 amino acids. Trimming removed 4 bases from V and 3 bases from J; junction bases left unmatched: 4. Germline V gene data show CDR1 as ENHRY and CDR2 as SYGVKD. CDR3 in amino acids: CAISGPGQGYNEQFF. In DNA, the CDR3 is TGTGCCATCAGTGGGCCGGGACAGGGCTACAATGAGCAGTTCTTC.

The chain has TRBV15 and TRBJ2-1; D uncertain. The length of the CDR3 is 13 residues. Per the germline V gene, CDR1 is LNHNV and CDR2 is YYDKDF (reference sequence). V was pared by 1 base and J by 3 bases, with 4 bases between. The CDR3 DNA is TGTGCCACCAGCAGAGCCAGCTACAATGAGCAGTTCTTC. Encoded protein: CATSRASYNEQFF.

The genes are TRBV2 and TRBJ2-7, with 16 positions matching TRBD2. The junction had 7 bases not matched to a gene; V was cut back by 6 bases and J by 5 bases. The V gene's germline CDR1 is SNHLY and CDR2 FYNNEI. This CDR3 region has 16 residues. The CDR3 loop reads CASSVGLAGGPNEQYF. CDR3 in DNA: TGTGCCAGCAGCGTGGGACTAGCGGGAGGGCCCAACGAGCAGTACTTC. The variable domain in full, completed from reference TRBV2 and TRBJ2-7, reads EPEVTQTPSHQVTQMGQEVILRCVPISNHLYFYWYRQILGQKVEFLVSFYNNEISEKSEIFDDQFSVERPDGSNFTLKIRSTKLEDSAMYFCASSVGLAGGPNEQYFGPGTRLTVT.

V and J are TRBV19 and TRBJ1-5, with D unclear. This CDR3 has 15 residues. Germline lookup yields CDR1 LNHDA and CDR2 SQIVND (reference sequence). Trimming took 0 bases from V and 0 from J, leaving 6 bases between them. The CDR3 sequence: CASSIDSRSNQPQHF. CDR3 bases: TGTGCCAGTAGTATAGATTCCCGTAGCAATCAGCCCCAGCATTTT.

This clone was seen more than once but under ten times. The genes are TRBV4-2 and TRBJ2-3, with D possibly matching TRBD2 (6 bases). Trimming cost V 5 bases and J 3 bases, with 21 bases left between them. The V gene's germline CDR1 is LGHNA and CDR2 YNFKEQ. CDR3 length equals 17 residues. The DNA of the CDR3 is TGTGCCAGCAGCTCTATTTTGGGGTCAAGCGGGACAGATACGCAGTATTTT. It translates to CASSSILGSSGTDTQYF.

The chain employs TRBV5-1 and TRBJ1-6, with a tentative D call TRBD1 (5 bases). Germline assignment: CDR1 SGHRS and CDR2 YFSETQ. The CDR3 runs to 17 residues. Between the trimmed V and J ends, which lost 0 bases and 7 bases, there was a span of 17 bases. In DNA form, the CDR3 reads TGCGCCAGCAGCTTGGCGGGGGGACTCCAAGAGAATTCACCCCTCCACTTT. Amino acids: CASSLAGGLQENSPLHF. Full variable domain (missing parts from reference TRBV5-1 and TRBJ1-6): KAGVTQTPRYLIKTRGQQVTLSCSPISGHRSVSWYQQTPGQGLQFLFEYFSETQRNKGNFPGRFSGRQFSNSRSEMNVSTLELGDSALYLCASSLAGGLQENSPLHFGNGTRLTVT.

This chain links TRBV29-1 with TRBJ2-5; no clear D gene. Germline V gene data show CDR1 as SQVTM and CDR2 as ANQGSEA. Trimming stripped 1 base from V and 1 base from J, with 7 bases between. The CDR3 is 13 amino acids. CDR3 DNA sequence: TGCAGCGTTGAAGGCTCGGTCCAAGAGACCCAGTACTTC. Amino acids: CSVEGSVQETQYF.

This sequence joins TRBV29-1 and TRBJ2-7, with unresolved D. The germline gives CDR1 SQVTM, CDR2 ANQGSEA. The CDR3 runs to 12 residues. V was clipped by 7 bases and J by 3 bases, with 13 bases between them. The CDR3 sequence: CSAGKTNYEQYF. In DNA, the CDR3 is TGCAGCGCTGGAAAGACAAACTACGAGCAGTACTTC.

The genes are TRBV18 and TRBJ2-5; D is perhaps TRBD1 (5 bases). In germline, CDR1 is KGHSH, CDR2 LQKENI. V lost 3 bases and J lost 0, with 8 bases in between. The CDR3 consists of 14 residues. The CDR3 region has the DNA TGTGCCAGCTCACCCCCAGGGAACCAAGAGACCCAGTACTTC. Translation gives CASSPPGNQETQYF.

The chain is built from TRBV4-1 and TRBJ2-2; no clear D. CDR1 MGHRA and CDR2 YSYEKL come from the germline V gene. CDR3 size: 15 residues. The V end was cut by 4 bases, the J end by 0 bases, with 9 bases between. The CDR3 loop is CASSLRGPNTGELFF. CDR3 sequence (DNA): TGCGCCAGCAGCCTTAGAGGTCCGAACACCGGGGAGCTGTTTTTT.

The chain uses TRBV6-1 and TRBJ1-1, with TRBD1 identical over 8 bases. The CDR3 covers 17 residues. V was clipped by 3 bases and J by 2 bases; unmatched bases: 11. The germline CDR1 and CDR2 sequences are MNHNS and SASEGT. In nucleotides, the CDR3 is TGTGCCAGCAGTGACAGGGGGCAGGTAGGGCGTAACACTGAAGCTTTCTTT. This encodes CASSDRGQVGRNTEAFF.

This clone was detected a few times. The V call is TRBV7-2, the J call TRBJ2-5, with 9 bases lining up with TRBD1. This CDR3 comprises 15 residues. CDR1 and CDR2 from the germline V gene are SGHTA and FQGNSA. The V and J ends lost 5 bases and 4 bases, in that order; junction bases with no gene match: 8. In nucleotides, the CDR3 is TGTGCCAGCAGCCGCCGTGAGGACAGGGGAGAGACCCAGTACTTC. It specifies CASSRREDRGETQYF.

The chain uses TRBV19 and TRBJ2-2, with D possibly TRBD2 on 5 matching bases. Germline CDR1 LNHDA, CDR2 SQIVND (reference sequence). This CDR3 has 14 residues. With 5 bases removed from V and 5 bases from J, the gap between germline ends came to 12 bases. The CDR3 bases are TGTGCCAGTAGTGCCCAGCGGCGGACCGGGGAGCTGTTTTTT. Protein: CASSAQRRTGELFF.

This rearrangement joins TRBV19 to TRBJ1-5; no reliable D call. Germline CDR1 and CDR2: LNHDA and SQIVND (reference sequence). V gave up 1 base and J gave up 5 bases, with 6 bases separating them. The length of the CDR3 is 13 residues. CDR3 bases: TGTGCCAGTAGTATAGGCGGGGATCAGCCCCAGCATTTT. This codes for CASSIGGDQPQHF.

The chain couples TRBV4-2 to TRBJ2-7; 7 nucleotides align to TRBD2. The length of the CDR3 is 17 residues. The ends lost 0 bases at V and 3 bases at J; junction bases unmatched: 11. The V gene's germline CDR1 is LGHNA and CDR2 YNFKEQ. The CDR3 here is CASSQEPGGSGSYEQYF. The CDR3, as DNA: TGTGCCAGCAGCCAAGAACCCGGGGGGTCAGGGAGCTACGAGCAGTACTTC.

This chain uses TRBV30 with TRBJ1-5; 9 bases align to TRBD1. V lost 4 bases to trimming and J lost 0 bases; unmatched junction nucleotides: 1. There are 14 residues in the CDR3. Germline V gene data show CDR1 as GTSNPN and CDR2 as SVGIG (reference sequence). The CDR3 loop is CAWTGQGSNQPQHF. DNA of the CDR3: TGTGCCTGGACGGGACAGGGTAGCAATCAGCCCCAGCATTTT.

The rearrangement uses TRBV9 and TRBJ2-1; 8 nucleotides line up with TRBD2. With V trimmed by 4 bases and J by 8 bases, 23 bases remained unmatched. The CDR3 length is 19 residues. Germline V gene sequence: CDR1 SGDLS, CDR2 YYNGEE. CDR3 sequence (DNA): TGTGCCAGCAGCCTATTGCGAAGCTACGGGGGGGGTCTTGGCGATGAGCAGTTCTTC. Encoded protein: CASSLLRSYGGGLGDEQFF.

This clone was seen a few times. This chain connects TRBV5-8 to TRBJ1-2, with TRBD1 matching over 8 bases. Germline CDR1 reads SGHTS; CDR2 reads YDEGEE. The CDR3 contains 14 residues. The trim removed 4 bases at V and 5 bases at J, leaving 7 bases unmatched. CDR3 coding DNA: TGTGCCAGCAGCCGGGGACAGGAGGGGTATGGCTACACCTTC. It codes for CASSRGQEGYGYTF.